Here is one T cell receptor beta chain with its context. Its antigen target is currently unknown. No clone much larger than this one lies a single base away; base qualities are absent. This sample was included in a study of T cell responses to AZD1222 COVID-19 vaccine (dated by TCRdb to 2020 to 2022). For the wider study: TCR sequencing covered about 230 trial participants: about 210 given two doses of AZD1222 and 26 given two doses of MenACWY control vaccine. Trial participants were enrolled into age subgroups of 18-55, 56-69 and 70-plus years, which contained about 150, 27 and 61 TCR-sequenced participants, respectively. Broader findings and caveats from the paper: In the small 56-69-year group, the increase in depth fell short of significance, most likely because of low power. Conclusions about previously exposed vaccinees are limited because only five or six AZD1222 recipients were SARS-CoV-2 seropositive at baseline. Participants were mostly white British, with more females than males. The authors suggested clonal diversity may have been underestimated. Because no day 14 peak-response samples were available, the repertoires could be characterized only after the peak T cell response. Vaccine-associated CD4 TCRs spanned the whole spike protein, with dominant responses in regions 160-218 and 743-854. Spike-specific TCR breadth and depth rose significantly after two AZD1222 doses compared with day 0 and with MenACWY recipients. Reportedly, close to half of the unique spike-specific TCRs recognized epitopes lying outside the regions that are mutated in the B.1.351 and B.1.1.7 variants.

This sample's time point label indicates: about 28 days (+/-7) after the second vaccine dose. Because spike-specific TCR depth and breadth did not differ between the two schedules, AZD1222 recipients who got a second dose at roughly 4 weeks were pooled with those who got a second dose at roughly 12 weeks. The vaccinee samples were drawn from two UK trials, COV001 and COV002, one of which was a single-blind randomized controlled phase 2/3 trial testing AZD1222 (ChAdOx1 nCoV-19) in healthy adults. For TCRbeta chain sequencing, PBMC samples from trial participants were taken at day 0 and at day 28 after the second dose. The CDR3 regions of human TCRbeta chains were subjected to immunosequencing. The original methods were these. Repertoire TCRs were matched against a reference library of SARS-CoV-2-specific TCRs generated with the MIRA antigen-specificity platform. Breadth was defined as the fraction of unique TCRs that were SARS-CoV-2-associated. Depth was defined as the fraction of total T cells that were SARS-CoV-2-associated. Using the MIRA data, each spike-specific TCR was assigned both to the spike region to which the TCR was reactive and to a CD4 or CD8 class. Log10-transformed breadth and depth values were compared by one-way ANOVA with Sidak's multiple comparisons tests. Drawn from immuneACCESS, this table holds only the in-frame rearrangements with V and J called that TCRdb kept. Clones are partly lost; checked studies trace under half to an unresolved V gene and leave the rest unexplained. V, J and clone size derive from that table, while D and trimming were established from the DNA sequence. The sample has about 270,000 clones on record, 90% to 95% of them singletons. 0.55% of the sample is held by the ten biggest clonotypes.

The CDR3 covers 14 residues, taking in both the cysteine and the phenylalanine. The CDR3 DNA has 42 bases and is translated from base 1. V loses 0 bases, J loses 0 bases, and the germline ends lie 5 bases apart. CDR1 and CDR2, looked up from the germline V gene, are SGDLS and YYNGEE. This receptor was identified in an adult who received the AZD1222 COVID-19 vaccine. The sample here was peripheral blood, taken 28 days after the second AZD1222 dose. The receptor chain draws on TRBV9 and TRBJ2-3, with the D segment possibly TRBD1 or TRBD2, each aligning over 5 bases. The nucleotide sequence is given as TGTGCCAGCAGCGTAGGGGGGAGCACAGATACGCAGTATTTT. This translates into CASSVGGSTDTQYF.